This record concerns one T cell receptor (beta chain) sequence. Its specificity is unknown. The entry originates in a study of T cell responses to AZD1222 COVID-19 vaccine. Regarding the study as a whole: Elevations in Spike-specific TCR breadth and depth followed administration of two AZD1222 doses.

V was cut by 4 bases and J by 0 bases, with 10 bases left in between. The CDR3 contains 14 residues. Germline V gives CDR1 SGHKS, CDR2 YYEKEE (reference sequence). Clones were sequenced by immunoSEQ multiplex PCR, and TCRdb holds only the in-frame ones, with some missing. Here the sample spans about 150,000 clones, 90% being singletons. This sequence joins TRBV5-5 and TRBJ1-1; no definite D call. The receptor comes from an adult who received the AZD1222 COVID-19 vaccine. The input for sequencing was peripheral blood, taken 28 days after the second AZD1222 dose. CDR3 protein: CASSPRVLNTEAFF. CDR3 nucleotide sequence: TGTGCCAGCAGCCCGAGGGTATTGAACACTGAAGCTTTCTTT.